A selection of T cell receptor beta chains follows, all from one sample in a study of tumor-infiltrating lymphocytes in primary liver carcinoma. TCRdb called the multiplex PCR reads again in MiXCR, with one record for every CDR3 protein. The profile shows approximately 190,000 distinct CDR3 sequences, 70% to 90% of them singletons. The sequencing input was tumor tissue from primary liver carcinoma. The receptors come from a man aged 40-49 years with primary liver carcinoma and hepatitis B virus infection. Both conserved end residues are part of each CDR3.

J gene: TRBJ2-7
V gene: TRBV5-6
CDR3 protein: CAGSTFYEQYF

J gene: TRBJ2-3
V gene: TRBV30
CDR3 protein: CAWNVGNPKNTDTQYF

J gene: TRBJ2-1
V gene: TRBV4-1
CDR3 protein: CACSQIWGGGEQFF

J gene: TRBJ2-1
V gene: TRBV14
CDR3 protein: CAISAVAGWVNNEQFF

J gene: TRBJ2-3
V gene: TRBV12-3/TRBV12-4
CDR3 protein: CASSSRGTDAQYF

J gene: TRBJ2-3
V gene: TRBV11-2
CDR3 protein: CLSSFRGGKRATHYF

J gene: TRBJ1-6
V gene: TRBV4-3
CDR3 protein: CASSFWDRGRDSPLHF

J gene: TRBJ1-2
V gene: TRBV11-2
CDR3 protein: CANITWAGLIPGYTF

J gene: TRBJ1-1
V gene: TRBV12-3/TRBV12-4
CDR3 protein: CTSSRRRGPAEVFF

J gene: TRBJ2-7
V gene: TRBV11-2
CDR3 protein: CASSYQTEVYEQHF

J gene: TRBJ2-7
V gene: TRBV5-4
CDR3 protein: CASSSKDGLSYEQYF

J gene: TRBJ2-5
V gene: TRBV4-2
CDR3 protein: CASSQTSWSWETQYF

J gene: TRBJ2-3
V gene: TRBV11-2
CDR3 protein: CASSIRQTRGDTQYF

J gene: TRBJ2-5
V gene: TRBV5-8
CDR3 protein: CASGSDRVETQYF

J gene: TRBJ2-3
V gene: TRBV11-2
CDR3 protein: CASSLVPGETSIDTQYF

J gene: TRBJ2-4
V gene: TRBV11-1
CDR3 protein: CANSFPGTSGTKNIHYF

J gene: TRBJ1-1
V gene: TRBV6-1
CDR3 protein: CASKRIRTGTNTEAFF

J gene: TRBJ2-3
V gene: TRBV11-1
CDR3 protein: CANSLAGGSTDTKYF

J gene: TRBJ2-1
V gene: TRBV14
CDR3 protein: CASSAVAEWVKNEQFF

J gene: TRBJ2-2
V gene: TRBV6-6
CDR3 protein: CASNPSGRVAGELFF

J gene: TRBJ2-6
V gene: TRBV2
CDR3 protein: CASLFRQAGANVRAF

J gene: TRBJ2-7
V gene: TRBV29-1
CDR3 protein: CSVEEPGGSSYKQYF

J gene: TRBJ2-2
V gene: TRBV6-1
CDR3 protein: CASKQGGTGELFF

J gene: TRBJ2-7
V gene: TRBV6-1
CDR3 protein: CASSQENGGFYEQYF

J gene: TRBJ2-2
V gene: TRBV6-1
CDR3 protein: CATGWGTKNIGELFF

J gene: TRBJ2-2
V gene: TRBV6-5
CDR3 protein: CASRRQGINTGQLFF

J gene: TRBJ2-7
V gene: TRBV6-5
CDR3 protein: CDSNSGVAYEQYF

J gene: TRBJ2-7
V gene: TRBV6-5
CDR3 protein: CASRRLGWVHYEQYF

J gene: TRBJ1-1
V gene: TRBV6-5
CDR3 protein: CASSYNGGTQALF

J gene: TRBJ2-7
V gene: TRBV11-1
CDR3 protein: CASSSSREYSYEQYF

J gene: TRBJ2-2
V gene: TRBV6-6
CDR3 protein: CASSYKTGNTGKLFF

J gene: TRBJ1-2
V gene: TRBV12-3/TRBV12-4
CDR3 protein: CATGGQGDGYTF

J gene: TRBJ2-5
V gene: TRBV4-3
CDR3 protein: CASSHRGQGEEAQYF

J gene: TRBJ2-5
V gene: TRBV28
CDR3 protein: CASRSGGVQETQYF

J gene: TRBJ1-4
V gene: TRBV10-2
CDR3 protein: CASSELTRPNEKLFF

J gene: TRBJ1-1
V gene: TRBV29-1
CDR3 protein: CSVSAGRGMGTEAFF

J gene: TRBJ2-1
V gene: TRBV4-3
CDR3 protein: CASSQFQGVSDELFF

J gene: TRBJ1-3
V gene: TRBV10-3
CDR3 protein: CAIGLQNSHYGNTIYF

J gene: TRBJ2-3
V gene: TRBV12-3/TRBV12-4
CDR3 protein: CASSTSGTDKHYF

J gene: TRBJ2-7
V gene: TRBV6-6
CDR3 protein: CASSSSSNQGPRDGQYF

J gene: TRBJ2-4
V gene: TRBV4-1
CDR3 protein: CASSQPSSLIAKNTQHF

J gene: TRBJ1-1
V gene: TRBV6-5
CDR3 protein: CTSRRQGGIEAFF

J gene: -
V gene: TRBV12-3/TRBV12-4
CDR3 protein: CVSAQGQSHETQFF

J gene: TRBJ2-3
V gene: TRBV6-1
CDR3 protein: CAIKPSTDMQYF

J gene: TRBJ1-5
V gene: TRBV29-1
CDR3 protein: CSAGGGANQSQPF

J gene: TRBJ2-1
V gene: TRBV6-1
CDR3 protein: CASDGKLAGGLDEQFF

J gene: TRBJ1-6
V gene: TRBV4-1
CDR3 protein: CASSHPWTDSPLHF

J gene: -
V gene: TRBV6-6
CDR3 protein: CASSPSRWGNQPQYF

J gene: TRBJ2-7
V gene: TRBV11-2
CDR3 protein: CAGNPGGYVQYF

J gene: TRBJ2-1
V gene: TRBV6-5
CDR3 protein: CASNKSSGREGYNEQFF